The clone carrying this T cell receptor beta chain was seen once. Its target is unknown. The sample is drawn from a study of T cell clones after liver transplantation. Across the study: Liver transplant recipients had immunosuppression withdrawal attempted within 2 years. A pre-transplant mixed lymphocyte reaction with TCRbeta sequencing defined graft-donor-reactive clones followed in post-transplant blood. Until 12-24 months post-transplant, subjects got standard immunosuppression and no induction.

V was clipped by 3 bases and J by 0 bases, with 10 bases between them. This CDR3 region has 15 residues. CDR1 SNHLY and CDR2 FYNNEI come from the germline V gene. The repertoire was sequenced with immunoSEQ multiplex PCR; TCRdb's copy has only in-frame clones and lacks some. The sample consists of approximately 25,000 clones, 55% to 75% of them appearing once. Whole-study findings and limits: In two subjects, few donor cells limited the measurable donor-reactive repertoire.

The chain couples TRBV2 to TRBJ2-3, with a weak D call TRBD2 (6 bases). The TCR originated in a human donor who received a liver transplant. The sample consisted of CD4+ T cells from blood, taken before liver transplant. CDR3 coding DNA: TGTGCCAGCAGTGAGGACTATTCTAGCACAGATACGCAGTATTTT. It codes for CASSEDYSSTDTQYF.